The 4 T cell receptor beta chains given below trace back to one sample, sequenced in a study of T cell responses to AZD1222 COVID-19 vaccine. Sequenced by immunoSEQ multiplex PCR; TCRdb stores in-frame clones only, minus some. The sample lists approximately 150,000 clones; about nine tenths were seen once. This specimen consisted of peripheral blood, obtained 28 days after the second AZD1222 dose. These receptor sequences come from an adult who received the AZD1222 COVID-19 vaccine.

This clone was counted a single time. The V gene is TRBV7-2, the J gene TRBJ2-1; 9 bases line up with TRBD1. Looked up from germline, CDR1 is SGHTA and CDR2 is FQGNSA. V dropped 3 bases and J dropped 6; count of bases not matched to a gene: 0. The CDR3 loop spans 13 amino acids. The CDR3 DNA is TGTGCCAGCAGCTTGACAGGGGGCAATGAGCAGTTCTTC. Amino acid sequence: CASSLTGGNEQFF.

The CDR3 loop reads CASSKDRVNYGYTF. CDR3 sequence (DNA): TGTGCCAGCAGCAAAGACAGGGTTAACTATGGCTACACCTTC. The genes are TRBV7-2 and TRBJ1-2; 7 nucleotides match TRBD1. CDR3 length equals 14 residues. V trimming: 5 bases; J trimming: 1 base; junction bases outside the gene matches: 4. CDR1 and CDR2 (germline): SGHTA, FQGNSA.

Here the CDR3 reads CASSLGYSNQPQHF. CDR3 DNA: TGTGCCAGCAGCTTAGGGTACAGCAATCAGCCCCAGCATTTT. The chain recombines TRBV7-2 with TRBJ1-5; no clear D gene. CDR1 is SGHTA, CDR2 FQGNSA, per germline. This CDR3 contains 14 residues. Trimming left V 1 base short and J 1 base short, with 5 bases between. Full variable domain (missing parts from reference TRBV7-2 and TRBJ1-5): GAGVSQSPSNKVTEKGKDVELRCDPISGHTALYWYRQSLGQGLEFLIYFQGNSAPDKSGLPSDRFSAERTGGSVSTLTIQRTQQEDSAVYLCASSLGYSNQPQHFGDGTRLSIL.

V gene TRBV6-5 combines with J gene TRBJ1-6; D unresolved. This CDR3 has 16 amino acids. Between the trimmed V and J ends, which lost 0 bases and 5 bases, there was a span of 11 bases. In germline, CDR1 is MNHEY, CDR2 SVGAGI. DNA for the CDR3: TGTGCCAGCAGTTACTCGATGAACAGAGATAATTCACCCCTCCACTTT. Its translation is CASSYSMNRDNSPLHF.